This TCR beta chain is drawn from a study of T cell changes during pregnancy in multiple sclerosis. The V gene's germline CDR1 is MGHRA and CDR2 YSYEKL. This CDR3 region has 14 residues. The V end was cut by 4 bases, the J end by 0 bases, with 6 bases between. TCRdb's table, derived via immunoSEQ multiplex PCR, lists solely in-frame clones and lacks some. The top ten hold less than 0.5% of the sample, which has about 40,000 clones, roughly nine tenths seen once. The clonotype was recovered from a female donor in good health, enrolled as a control in a pregnancy study. The V call is TRBV4-1, the J call TRBJ1-4; D unclear. This specimen was CD4+ T cells from peripheral blood mononuclear cells, taken in the third trimester of pregnancy. The CDR3 here is CASSLGPTNEKLFF. CDR3 sequence (DNA): TGCGCCAGCAGCCTGGGCCCAACTAATGAAAAACTGTTTTTT.